This is a list of T cell receptor beta chains from one sample in a study of glioma-infiltrating T cells after dendritic cell vaccination. Libraries were prepared by immunoSEQ multiplex PCR; TCRdb keeps only in-frame clonotypes and omits some of them. The sample lists roughly 60,000 clones; around 86% were seen once. The starting material was blood, obtained after dendritic cell vaccination. The receptors stem from a human donor with glioblastoma. The CDR3 runs from the conserved cysteine through the conserved F or W. D genes are given only for firm matches. Rows may omit the clone size; those that give it use once, few, many or a size class.

CASSGDSLEAFF	TGTGCCAGCAGCGGGGACAGTTTAGAAGCTTTCTTT	once	TRBV7-2	TRBJ1-1	TRBD1
CSVFLASGVTGELFF	TGCAGCGTTTTCCTGGCTAGCGGGGTCACCGGGGAGCTGTTTTTT	.	TRBV29-1	TRBJ2-2	TRBD2
CASSLFTSGGSSSYNEQFF	TGTGCCAGCAGCTTATTTACTAGCGGGGGGTCGAGCTCCTACAATGAGCAGTTCTTC	.	TRBV7-8	TRBJ2-1	TRBD2
CASSLARGLGEKLFF	TGTGCCAGCAGCTTAGCGCGGGGGCTTGGTGAAAAACTGTTTTTT	.	TRBV7-9	TRBJ1-4	.
CASKGTGDRYGYTF	TGTGCCAGCAAAGGAACAGGGGATCGCTATGGCTACACCTTC	.	TRBV6-5	TRBJ1-2	TRBD1
CASTHRGSGANVLTF	TGTGCCAGTACCCACCGAGGGTCTGGGGCCAACGTCCTGACTTTC	.	TRBV19	TRBJ2-6	.
CASSQGVRGLEETQYF	TGTGCCAGCAGTCAAGGGGTAAGGGGGCTGGAAGAGACCCAGTACTTC	few	TRBV27	TRBJ2-5	TRBD1
CASAQLEGWYGYTF	TGTGCCAGCGCCCAGCTTGAGGGCTGGTATGGCTACACCTTC	.	TRBV27	TRBJ1-2	.
CASSQGQSETQYF	TGTGCCAGCTCCCAGGGACAATCTGAGACCCAGTACTTC	once	TRBV18	TRBJ2-5	.
CASSLGQGYGYTF	TGTGCCAGCAGCCTCGGACAGGGATATGGCTACACCTTC	.	TRBV7-3	TRBJ1-2	TRBD1
CASSFLGLSYEQYF	TGTGCCAGCAGCTTTTTGGGACTTTCCTACGAGCAGTACTTC	.	TRBV13	TRBJ2-7	.
CASSQDSATGWFNTEAFF	TGCGCCAGCAGCCAAGATTCGGCGACAGGGTGGTTTAACACTGAAGCTTTCTTT	.	TRBV4-3	TRBJ1-1	TRBD1
CAWSVWAGASNYGYTF	TGTGCCTGGAGTGTATGGGCAGGGGCCTCGAACTATGGCTACACCTTC	.	TRBV30	TRBJ1-2	.
CASSPRDIQNTEAFF	TGTGCCAGCTCACCCCGAGACATTCAGAACACTGAAGCTTTCTTT	.	TRBV18	TRBJ1-1	.
CASFTPGQGTYEQYF	TGTGCCAGCTTTACGCCGGGACAGGGCACGTACGAGCAGTACTTC	once	TRBV28	TRBJ2-7	TRBD1
CASSFGQGASKQYF	TGTGCCAGCAGCTTCGGACAGGGGGCGTCGAAGCAGTACTTC	.	TRBV11-3	TRBJ2-7	TRBD1
CASSPRQGAQTEAFF	TGTGCCAGCAGTCCGAGGCAGGGGGCGCAAACTGAAGCTTTCTTT	few	TRBV27	TRBJ1-1	TRBD1
CASRKPDTYEQYF	TGTGCCAGCAGGAAACCGGACACCTACGAGCAGTACTTC	once	TRBV27	TRBJ2-7	.
CASSLESSSGNTIYF	TGTGCCAGCAGCTTAGAGAGTTCCTCTGGAAACACCATATATTTT	once	TRBV7-2	TRBJ1-3	.
CSVGGQNQPQHF	TGCAGCGTTGGGGGGCAAAATCAGCCCCAGCATTTT	.	TRBV29-1	TRBJ1-5	.
CASSLGQGTYNSPLHF	TGTGCCAGCAGCTTGGGACAGGGAACCTATAATTCACCCCTCCACTTT	.	TRBV7-2	TRBJ1-6	TRBD1
CASSQVGGANEKLFF	TGTGCCAGCAGCCAAGTGGGCGGGGCTAATGAAAAACTGTTTTTT	.	TRBV4-2	TRBJ1-4	.
CASGGKGAAYEQYF	TGTGCCAGCGGGGGAAAGGGGGCGGCCTACGAGCAGTACTTC	.	TRBV6-4	TRBJ2-7	TRBD1
CAISPLRNQETQYF	TGTGCCATCAGCCCTCTGCGGAATCAAGAGACCCAGTACTTC	.	TRBV10-3	TRBJ2-5	.
CASSQGVDRGRSYEQYF	TGTGCCAGCAGCCAAGGGGTGGACAGGGGGCGCTCCTACGAGCAGTACTTC	.	TRBV14	TRBJ2-7	TRBD1
CASTAAGAAKNIQYF	TGTGCCAGCACCGCGGCAGGGGCTGCCAAAAACATTCAGTACTTC	.	TRBV6-1	TRBJ2-4	.
CASSLGTGLNTEAFF	TGTGCCAGCAGCTTGGGAACAGGCCTGAACACTGAAGCTTTCTTT	once	TRBV5-6	TRBJ1-1	.
CASSLRGAESSYNSPLHF	TGTGCCAGCAGTCTCCGGGGGGCGGAGAGCTCCTATAATTCACCCCTCCACTTT	.	TRBV27	TRBJ1-6	.
CASSLDLGEAFF	TGTGCCAGCAGCTTGGACTTGGGCGAAGCTTTCTTT	.	TRBV5-6	TRBJ1-1	.
CASAASSPTDTQYF	TGCGCCAGCGCGGCAAGTAGCCCCACAGATACGCAGTATTTT	.	TRBV5-1	TRBJ2-3	.
CASSLGGSSGAYQETQYF	TGTGCCAGCAGCTTGGGAGGAAGTAGCGGGGCGTACCAAGAGACCCAGTACTTC	.	TRBV4-2	TRBJ2-5	TRBD2
CASSLQGGTLNQPQHF	TGTGCCAGCAGCTTACAGGGAGGAACCCTCAATCAGCCCCAGCATTTT	.	TRBV11-2	TRBJ1-5	.
CASSLWTGRQKGAEAFF	TGTGCCAGCAGCTTATGGACAGGGCGCCAAAAGGGCGCTGAAGCTTTCTTT	.	TRBV11-3	TRBJ1-1	TRBD1
CASARSAGNGYTF	TGTGCCAGCGCTCGTAGTGCGGGGAATGGCTACACCTTC	.	TRBV27	TRBJ1-2	.
CASSYKQDLGYTF	TGTGCCAGCAGTTACAAACAGGACCTAGGCTACACCTTC	.	TRBV6-6	TRBJ1-2	.
CASSLSGTGVTEAFF	TGTGCCAGCAGTTTATCTGGGACAGGGGTCACTGAAGCTTTCTTT	few	TRBV27	TRBJ1-1	TRBD1
CASSFAVAGELFF	TGTGCCAGCAGCTTTGCGGTGGCCGGGGAGCTGTTTTTT	.	TRBV5-6	TRBJ2-2	.